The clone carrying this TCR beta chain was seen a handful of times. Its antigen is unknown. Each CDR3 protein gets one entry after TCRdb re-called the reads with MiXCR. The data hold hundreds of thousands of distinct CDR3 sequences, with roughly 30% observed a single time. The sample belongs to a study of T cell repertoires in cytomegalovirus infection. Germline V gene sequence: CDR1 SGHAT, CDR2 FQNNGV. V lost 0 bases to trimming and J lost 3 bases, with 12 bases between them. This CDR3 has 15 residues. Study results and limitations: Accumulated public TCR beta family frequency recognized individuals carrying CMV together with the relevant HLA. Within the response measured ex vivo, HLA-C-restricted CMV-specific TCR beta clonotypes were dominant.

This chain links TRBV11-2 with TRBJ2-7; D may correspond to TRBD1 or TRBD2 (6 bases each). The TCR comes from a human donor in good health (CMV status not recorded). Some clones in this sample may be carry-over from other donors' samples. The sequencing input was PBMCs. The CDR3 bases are TGTGCCAGCAGCTTAGATCCGGGGGCGGACTACGAGCAGTACTTC. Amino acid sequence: CASSLDPGADYEQYF.